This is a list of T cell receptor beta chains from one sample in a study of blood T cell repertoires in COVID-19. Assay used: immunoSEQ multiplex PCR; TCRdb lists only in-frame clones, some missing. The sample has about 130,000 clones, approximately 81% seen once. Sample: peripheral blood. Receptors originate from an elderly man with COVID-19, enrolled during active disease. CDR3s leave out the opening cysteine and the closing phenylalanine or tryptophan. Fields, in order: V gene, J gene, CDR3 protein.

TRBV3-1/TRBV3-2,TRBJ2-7,ASSPGQGPAYEQY
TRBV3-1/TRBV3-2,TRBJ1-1,ASSQVPGSNTEAF
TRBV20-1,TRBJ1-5,SASPRDSGQPQH
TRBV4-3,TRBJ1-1,ASSPGVVTEAF
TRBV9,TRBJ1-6,ASSVAGQSSYNSPLH
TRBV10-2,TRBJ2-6,ASSAGTSSSGANVLT
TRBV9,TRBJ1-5,ASSVLVLRESNQPQH
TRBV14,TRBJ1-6,ASSHGMVQGTYNSPLH
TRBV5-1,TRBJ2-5,ASRGVQETQY
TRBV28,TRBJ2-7,ASSFLGFSYEQY
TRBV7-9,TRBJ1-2,ASSLEGGLRYGYT
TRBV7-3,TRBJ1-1,ASSKQGASEAF
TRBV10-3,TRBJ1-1,AISDSLVGNTEAF
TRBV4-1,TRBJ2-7,ASSQGPLAGASYEQY
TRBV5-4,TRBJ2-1,ASSSRSGVSNEQF
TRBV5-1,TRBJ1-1,ASSQGGGGNTEAF
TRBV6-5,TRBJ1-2,ASSYSRGSLGYT